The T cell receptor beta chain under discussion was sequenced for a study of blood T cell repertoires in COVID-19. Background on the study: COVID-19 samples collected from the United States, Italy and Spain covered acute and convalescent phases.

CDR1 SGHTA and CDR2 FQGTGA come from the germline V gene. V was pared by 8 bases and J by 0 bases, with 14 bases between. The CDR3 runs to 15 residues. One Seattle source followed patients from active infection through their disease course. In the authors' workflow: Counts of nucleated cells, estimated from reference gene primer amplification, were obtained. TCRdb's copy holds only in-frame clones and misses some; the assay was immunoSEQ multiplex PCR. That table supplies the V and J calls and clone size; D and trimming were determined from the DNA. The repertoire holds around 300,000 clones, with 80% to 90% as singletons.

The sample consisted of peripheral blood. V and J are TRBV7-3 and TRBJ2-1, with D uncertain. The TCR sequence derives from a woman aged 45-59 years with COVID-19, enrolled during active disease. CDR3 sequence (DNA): TGTGCCAGCGCCTCCGGAGCGACCTCCTACAATGAGCAGTTCTTC. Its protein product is CASASGATSYNEQFF.